A single T cell receptor beta chain is shown here with its context. Terminally differentiated effector memory CD45RA+ cells were excluded from the naive CD8 cells, which were CD45RO-negative and positively selected for CCR7. The donors, all of them Caucasian adults, lived in Nashville, Tennessee. This sample is drawn from a study of shared clonotypes between healthy human individuals. Clones were sequenced by immunoSEQ multiplex PCR, and TCRdb holds only the in-frame ones, with some missing. The sample shows about 2 million clones, around 96% of them seen only once. The V end was cut by 3 bases, the J end by 6 bases, with 6 bases between. This CDR3 has 11 amino acids. Germline-derived CDR1 and CDR2 are MDHEN and SYDVKM.

The chain carries TRBV28 and TRBJ2-7; D call uncertain. The sample was naive CD8+ T cells sorted from blood. The sequence was obtained from a man aged 18 to 29 in good health. The CDR3 nucleotides are TGTGCCAGCAGTTTCTTCGGCGAGCAGTACTTC. Protein: CASSFFGEQYF.